Listed below are T cell receptor beta chains from one sample, sequenced in a study of T cell repertoires in cytomegalovirus infection. TCRdb recomputed calls from the reads with MiXCR, one row per CDR3 protein. The sample records hundreds of thousands of distinct CDR3 sequences, 30% to 40% being singletons. These receptors have no identified antigens. This sample comprised cultured PBMCs, obtained from culture after CMV antigen stimulation. These receptors all come from a human donor in good health (CMV status not recorded). Some clones in this sample may be carry-over from other donors' samples. The CDR3 runs from the conserved cysteine through the conserved F or W. D genes are given only for firm matches. Rows give clone size only sometimes, using once, few, many, or a class for an expanded clone.

V	D	size	J	CDR3	DNA
TRBV7-9	.	many	TRBJ1-4	CASSLAGQLFF	TGTGCCAGCAGCTTAGCGGGACAACTGTTTTTT
TRBV19	TRBD1	.	TRBJ2-1	CASRTGQSNEQFF	TGTGCCAGTAGAACGGGACAGTCCAATGAGCAGTTCTTC
TRBV19	.	few	TRBJ1-5	CASSIDRGQPQHF	TGTGCCAGTAGTATAGATCGGGGTCAGCCCCAGCATTTT
TRBV28	.	many	TRBJ2-1	CASSSQGGSDEQFF	TGTGCCAGCAGTTCACAGGGGGGGTCTGATGAGCAGTTCTTC
TRBV7-8	TRBD2	.	TRBJ2-5	CASSAGTSGRGDQETQYF	TGTGCCAGCAGCGCTGGGACTAGCGGGAGGGGGGACCAAGAGACCCAGTACTTC
TRBV6-6	TRBD2	few	TRBJ2-1	CASLRGGPGNEQFF	TGTGCCAGCCTGCGGGGAGGGCCAGGTAATGAGCAGTTCTTC
TRBV6-1	TRBD2	.	TRBJ2-7	CASSTSSGTSPPF	TGTGCCAGCAGTACCTCCTCCGGGACTAGCCCCCCATTC
TRBV20-1	TRBD1	.	TRBJ1-2	CSYPRGAYGYTF	TGCAGCTATCCCAGGGGGGCGTATGGCTACACCTTC
TRBV4-1	TRBD2	few	TRBJ2-7	CASSQEILAGLAYEQYF	TGCGCCAGCAGCCAAGAAATTCTAGCGGGTCTCGCCTACGAGCAGTACTTC
TRBV7-9	TRBD2	.	TRBJ2-1	CASSRNPGLAGEGEQFF	TGTGCCAGCAGCCGAAACCCGGGACTAGCGGGAGAGGGTGAGCAGTTCTTC
TRBV6-5	TRBD2	.	TRBJ2-1	CASSSGRGDNEQFF	TGTGCCAGCAGTAGCGGGAGAGGGGACAATGAGCAGTTCTTC
TRBV11-2	.	many	TRBJ2-1	CASSPPPTSNEQFF	TGTGCCAGCAGTCCACCCCCAACTAGTAATGAGCAGTTCTTC
TRBV29-1	.	few	TRBJ1-1	CSVLVRKNTEAFF	TGCAGCGTTCTGGTCAGAAAGAACACTGAAGCTTTCTTT
TRBV25-1	.	.	TRBJ1-1	CASSAWGGNTEAFF	TGTGCCAGCAGTGCTTGGGGGGGCAACACTGAAGCTTTCTTT
TRBV4-1	.	.	TRBJ2-7	CASSTHSATYEQYF	TGCGCCAGCAGCACCCATAGTGCAACCTACGAGCAGTACTTC
TRBV7-2	.	few	TRBJ1-2	CASSLPPHKSYTF	TGTGCCAGCAGCCTCCCCCCCCACAAAAGCTACACCTTC
TRBV7-2	.	few	TRBJ2-7	CASSLETAYEQYF	TGTGCCAGCAGCTTAGAGACAGCCTACGAGCAGTACTTC
TRBV6-6	.	.	TRBJ2-7	CASSLLGDPGGEQYF	TGTGCCAGCAGCCTTCTAGGGGACCCCGGCGGCGAGCAGTACTTC
TRBV6-2/TRBV6-3	.	few	TRBJ1-3	CASSSPGQLTGNTIYF	TGTGCCAGCAGCTCACCGGGACAACTAACTGGAAACACCATATATTTT
TRBV24-1	.	.	TRBJ1-6	CATSEGSYNSPLHF	TGTGCCACCAGTGAGGGCTCCTATAATTCACCCCTCCACTTT
TRBV6-5	TRBD2	few	TRBJ2-1	CASNGLGSYNEQFF	TGTGCCAGCAACGGACTAGGGTCCTACAATGAGCAGTTCTTC
TRBV5-4	.	.	TRBJ1-2	CASPMLDGNGYTF	TGTGCCAGCCCAATGCTGGACGGTAACGGCTACACCTTC
TRBV19	.	.	TRBJ1-1	CASSTYISARVTEAFF	TGTGCCAGTAGTACATATATTTCAGCGCGGGTCACTGAAGCTTTCTTT
TRBV6-5	.	few	TRBJ2-7	CASSYSAGSEQYF	TGTGCCAGCAGTTACTCAGCAGGGAGCGAGCAGTACTTC
TRBV4-3	TRBD1	many	TRBJ2-5	CASSQDEQGGETQYF	TGCGCCAGCAGCCAAGATGAACAGGGGGGAGAGACCCAGTACTTC
TRBV7-2	.	.	TRBJ2-2	CASRLRSGETGELFF	TGTGCCAGCCGCTTGAGGTCGGGGGAGACCGGGGAGCTGTTTTTT
TRBV19	.	few	TRBJ1-1	CASSLDKNTEAFF	TGTGCCAGTAGCCTGGACAAGAACACTGAAGCTTTCTTT
TRBV20-1	TRBD2	.	TRBJ2-3	CSASNPLAGGVDTQYF	TGCAGTGCTAGTAATCCCCTAGCGGGAGGGGTAGATACGCAGTATTTT
TRBV7-6	.	few	TRBJ1-2	CASSLEGGNYGYTF	TGTGCCAGCAGCTTAGAGGGGGGAAACTATGGCTACACCTTC
TRBV7-2	TRBD1	many	TRBJ2-5	CASSWGQNQETQYF	TGTGCCAGCAGCTGGGGACAGAATCAAGAGACCCAGTACTTC
TRBV12-3/TRBV12-4	.	.	TRBJ1-1	CASSLVGRGNTEAFF	TGTGCCAGCAGTTTAGTAGGCAGGGGGAACACTGAAGCTTTCTTT
TRBV4-3	.	many	TRBJ2-1	CASSQNLLAYNEQFF	TGCGCCAGCAGCCAAAACCTACTAGCCTACAATGAGCAGTTCTTC
TRBV19	TRBD1	.	TRBJ2-7	CAIPGTGGHEQYF	TGTGCCATACCTGGGACAGGGGGCCACGAGCAGTACTTC
TRBV28	.	.	TRBJ2-2	CASSFSSPGELFF	TGTGCCAGCAGTTTTTCGTCCCCCGGGGAGCTGTTTTTT
TRBV5-4	.	.	TRBJ2-7	CASSPQLSSSYEQYF	TGTGCCAGCAGCCCCCAGCTTTCTAGCTCCTACGAGCAGTACTTC
TRBV6-5	.	few	TRBJ2-6	CASSPTGANVLTF	TGTGCCAGCAGTCCGACAGGGGCCAACGTCCTGACTTTC
TRBV6-6	TRBD2	.	TRBJ2-5	CASRSGTSGRKWETQYF	TGTGCCAGCAGATCCGGGACTAGCGGGCGCAAATGGGAGACCCAGTACTTC
TRBV7-2	.	many	TRBJ2-3	CASSLARDTQYF	TGTGCCAGCAGCTTAGCCAGAGATACGCAGTATTTT
TRBV3-1	.	.	TRBJ1-1	CASSRGGGSEGTGFF	TGTGCCAGCAGCCGAGGGGGGGGTTCAGAAGGGACGGGTTTCTTT
TRBV25-1	.	.	TRBJ2-1	CASTVCLATSSYNEQFF	TGTGCCAGCACTGTATGCCTAGCGACGAGCTCCTACAATGAGCAGTTCTTC
TRBV7-9	.	few	TRBJ2-1	CASNLVAVPSNEQFF	TGTGCCAGCAACCTGGTAGCAGTCCCGTCCAATGAGCAGTTCTTC
TRBV6-2/TRBV6-3	.	.	TRBJ2-2	CASSSGLITGELFF	TGTGCCAGCAGTTCGGGACTGATCACCGGGGAGCTGTTTTTT
TRBV20-1	.	.	TRBJ1-1	CSASRTENMNTEAFF	TGCAGTGCTTCACGGACGGAGAACATGAACACTGAAGCTTTCTTT
TRBV6-5	.	.	TRBJ1-3	CASSYSAGYGNTIYF	TGTGCCAGCAGTTACTCCGCGGGTTATGGAAACACCATATATTTT
TRBV2	TRBD1	.	TRBJ1-5	CASSPGTEGYSNQPQHF	TGTGCCAGCAGCCCGGGGACAGAGGGTTATAGCAATCAGCCCCAGCATTTT
TRBV12-3/TRBV12-4	.	few	TRBJ2-1	CASRTRAGYNEQFF	TGTGCCAGCAGAACACGAGCTGGTTACAATGAGCAGTTCTTC
TRBV5-1	.	few	TRBJ1-1	CASSPGQIGEAFF	TGCGCCAGCAGCCCAGGACAGATTGGGGAAGCTTTCTTT
TRBV6-2/TRBV6-3	.	.	TRBJ1-5	CASGPYTEPQHF	TGTGCCAGCGGCCCGTACACCGAGCCCCAGCATTTT
TRBV4-1	TRBD1	few	TRBJ2-2	CASRDRNTGELFF	TGCGCCAGCCGGGACAGAAACACCGGGGAGCTGTTTTTT
TRBV19	.	.	TRBJ1-5	CASKETGGSNQPQHF	TGTGCCAGTAAAGAGACAGGAGGAAGCAATCAGCCCCAGCATTTT
TRBV27	TRBD1	.	TRBJ2-3	CASSRDRDTDTQYF	TGTGCCAGCAGCAGGGACAGGGACACAGATACGCAGTATTTT
TRBV4-3	.	.	TRBJ2-7	CASSQEGLGYYEQYF	TGCGCCAGCAGCCAAGAGGGCTTAGGTTACTACGAGCAGTACTTC
TRBV7-9	TRBD1	.	TRBJ1-4	CASSLAQGAHEKLFF	TGTGCCAGCAGCTTAGCGCAGGGGGCGCATGAAAAACTGTTTTTT
TRBV7-2	.	many	TRBJ1-2	CASSSDTYGYTF	TGTGCCAGCAGTTCGGACACCTATGGCTACACCTTC
TRBV7-9	.	few	TRBJ1-2	CASSLEGTSNYGYTF	TGTGCCAGCAGCTTAGAGGGGACCTCAAACTATGGCTACACCTTC
TRBV7-2	.	many	TRBJ1-2	CASSLDSYGYTF	TGTGCCAGCAGCTTGGACAGCTATGGCTACACCTTC
TRBV7-2	TRBD1	.	TRBJ1-2	CASSSGTGAYGYTF	TGTGCCAGCAGCTCGGGGACAGGGGCCTATGGCTACACCTTC
TRBV11-2	TRBD2	many	TRBJ2-3	CASTLGGGSTDTQYF	TGTGCCAGCACCCTCGGCGGGGGGAGCACAGATACGCAGTATTTT
TRBV11-2	.	few	TRBJ2-1	CASSLDNRDPRQFF	TGTGCCAGCAGCTTAGATAACCGGGACCCGCGGCAGTTCTTC
TRBV28	.	many	TRBJ1-1	CASSLLGGTEAFF	TGTGCCAGCAGTTTATTGGGCGGCACTGAAGCTTTCTTT